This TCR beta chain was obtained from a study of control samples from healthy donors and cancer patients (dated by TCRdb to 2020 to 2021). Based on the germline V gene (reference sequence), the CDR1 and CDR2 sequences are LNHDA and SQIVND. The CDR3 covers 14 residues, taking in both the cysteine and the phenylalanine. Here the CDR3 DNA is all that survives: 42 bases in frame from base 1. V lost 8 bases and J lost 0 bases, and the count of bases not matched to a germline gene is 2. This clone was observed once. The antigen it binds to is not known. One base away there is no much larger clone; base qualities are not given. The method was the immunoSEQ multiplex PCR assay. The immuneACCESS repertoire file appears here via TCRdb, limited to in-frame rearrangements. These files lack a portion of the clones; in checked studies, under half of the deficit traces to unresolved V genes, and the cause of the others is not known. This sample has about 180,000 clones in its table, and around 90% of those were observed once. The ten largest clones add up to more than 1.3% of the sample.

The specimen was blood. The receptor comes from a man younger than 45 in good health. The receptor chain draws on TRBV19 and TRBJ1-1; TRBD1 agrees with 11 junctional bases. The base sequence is TGTGCCAGTTGGACAGGGGGCTTGAACACTGAAGCTTTCTTT. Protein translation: CASWTGGLNTEAFF.